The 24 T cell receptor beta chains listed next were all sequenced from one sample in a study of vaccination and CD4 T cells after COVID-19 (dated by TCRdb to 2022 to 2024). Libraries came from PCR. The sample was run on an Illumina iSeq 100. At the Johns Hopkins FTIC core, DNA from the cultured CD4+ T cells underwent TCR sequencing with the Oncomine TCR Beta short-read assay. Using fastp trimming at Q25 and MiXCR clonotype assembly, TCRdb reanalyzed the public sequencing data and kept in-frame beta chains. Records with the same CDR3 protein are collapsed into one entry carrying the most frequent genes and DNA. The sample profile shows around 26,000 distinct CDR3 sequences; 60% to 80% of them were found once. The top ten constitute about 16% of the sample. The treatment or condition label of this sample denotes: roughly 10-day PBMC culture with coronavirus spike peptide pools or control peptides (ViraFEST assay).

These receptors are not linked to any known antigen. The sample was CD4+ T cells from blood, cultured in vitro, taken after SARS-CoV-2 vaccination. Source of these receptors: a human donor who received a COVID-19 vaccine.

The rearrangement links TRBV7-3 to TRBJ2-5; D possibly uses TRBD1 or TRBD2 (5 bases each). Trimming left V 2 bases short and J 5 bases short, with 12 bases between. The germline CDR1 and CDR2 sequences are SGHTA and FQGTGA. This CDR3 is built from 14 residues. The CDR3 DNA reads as TGTGCCAGCAGCTTATCCGGGGCCAGGGAGACCCAGTACTTC. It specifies CASSLSGARETQYF.

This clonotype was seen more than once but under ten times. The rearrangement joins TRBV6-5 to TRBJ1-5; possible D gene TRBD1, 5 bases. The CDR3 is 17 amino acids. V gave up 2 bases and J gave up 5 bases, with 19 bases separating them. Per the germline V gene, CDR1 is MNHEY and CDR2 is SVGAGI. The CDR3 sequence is CASSYPFGAGGDQPQHF. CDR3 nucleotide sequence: TGTGCCAGCAGTTACCCCTTTGGGGCAGGAGGGGATCAGCCCCAGCATTTT.

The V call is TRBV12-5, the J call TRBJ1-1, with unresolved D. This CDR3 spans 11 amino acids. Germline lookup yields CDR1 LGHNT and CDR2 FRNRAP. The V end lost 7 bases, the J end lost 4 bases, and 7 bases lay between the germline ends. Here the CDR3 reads CASASGTEAFF. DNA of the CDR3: TGTGCTAGTGCCTCGGGCACTGAAGCTTTCTTT.

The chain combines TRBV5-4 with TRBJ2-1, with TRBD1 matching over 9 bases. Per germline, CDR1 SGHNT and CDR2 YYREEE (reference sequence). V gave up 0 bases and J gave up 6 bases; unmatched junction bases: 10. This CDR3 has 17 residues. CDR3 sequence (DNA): TGTGCCAGCAGCTTGGGGCGAACAGGGGGCGCGGCCAATGAGCAGTTCTTC. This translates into CASSLGRTGGAANEQFF.

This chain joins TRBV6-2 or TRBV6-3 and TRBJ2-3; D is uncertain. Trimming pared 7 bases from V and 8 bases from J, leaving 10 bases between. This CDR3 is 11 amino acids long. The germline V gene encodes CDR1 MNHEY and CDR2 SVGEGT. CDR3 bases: TGTGCCAGCAACCTTAGTGGTACGCAGTATTTT. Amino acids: CASNLSGTQYF.

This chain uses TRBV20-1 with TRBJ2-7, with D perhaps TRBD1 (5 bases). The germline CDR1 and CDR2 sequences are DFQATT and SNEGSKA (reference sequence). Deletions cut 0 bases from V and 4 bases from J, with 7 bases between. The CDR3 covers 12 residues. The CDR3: CSARDQGYEQYF. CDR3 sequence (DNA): TGCAGTGCTAGAGATCAGGGATACGAGCAGTACTTC.

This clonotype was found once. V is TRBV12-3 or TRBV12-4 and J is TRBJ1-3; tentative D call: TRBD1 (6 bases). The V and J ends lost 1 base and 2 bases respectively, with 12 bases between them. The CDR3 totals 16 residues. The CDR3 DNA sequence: TGTGCCAGCAGTTTAGTTGGGGGGCGCCCTGGAAACACCATATATTTT. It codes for CASSLVGGRPGNTIYF.

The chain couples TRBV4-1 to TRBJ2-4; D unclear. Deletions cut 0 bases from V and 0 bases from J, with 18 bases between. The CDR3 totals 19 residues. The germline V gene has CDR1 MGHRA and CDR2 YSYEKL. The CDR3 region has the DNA TGCGCCAGCAGCCAAGAAGACGGGCGGCAGACCCTAGCCAAAAACATTCAGTACTTC. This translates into CASSQEDGRQTLAKNIQYF.

CDR3 in DNA: TGTGCCAGCAGTTATCAGGCCTCCCGGGGTCAGCCCCAGCATTTT. Protein product: CASSYQASRGQPQHF. The chain combines TRBV6-5 with TRBJ1-5; no clear D gene. The CDR3 has 15 residues. Per germline, CDR1 MNHEY and CDR2 SVGAGI. Trimming removed 3 bases at V and 6 bases at J, with 15 bases between.

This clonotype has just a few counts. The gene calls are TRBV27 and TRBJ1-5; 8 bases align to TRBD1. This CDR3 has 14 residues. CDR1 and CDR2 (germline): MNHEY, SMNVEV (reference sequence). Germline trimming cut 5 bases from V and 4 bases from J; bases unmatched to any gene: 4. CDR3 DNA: TGTGCCAGCAGTGGACAGGGTCTTAATCAGCCCCAGCATTTT. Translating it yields CASSGQGLNQPQHF.

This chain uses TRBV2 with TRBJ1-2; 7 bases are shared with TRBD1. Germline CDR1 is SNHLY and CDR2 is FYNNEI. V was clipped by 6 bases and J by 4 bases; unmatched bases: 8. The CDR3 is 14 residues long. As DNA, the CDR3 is TGTGCCAGCAGAGGATACAGGGGTGGCTATGGCTACACCTTC. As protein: CASRGYRGGYGYTF.

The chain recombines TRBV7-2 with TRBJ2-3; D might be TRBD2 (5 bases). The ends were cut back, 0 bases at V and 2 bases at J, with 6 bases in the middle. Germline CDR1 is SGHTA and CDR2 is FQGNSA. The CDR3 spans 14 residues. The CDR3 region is CASSLARATDTQYF. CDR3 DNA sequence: TGTGCCAGCAGCTTAGCGCGGGCCACAGATACGCAGTATTTT. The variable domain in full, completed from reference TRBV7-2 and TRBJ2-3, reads GAGVSQSPSNKVTEKGKDVELRCDPISGHTALYWYRQSLGQGLEFLIYFQGNSAPDKSGLPSDRFSAERTGGSVSTLTIQRTQQEDSAVYLCASSLARATDTQYFGPGTRLTVL.

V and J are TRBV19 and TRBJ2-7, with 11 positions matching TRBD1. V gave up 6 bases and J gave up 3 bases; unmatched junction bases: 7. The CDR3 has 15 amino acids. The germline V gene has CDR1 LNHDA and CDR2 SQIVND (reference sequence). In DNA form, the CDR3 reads TGTGCCAGTAGAGCCGCGGGACAGGGGGTCTACGAGCAGTACTTC. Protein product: CASRAAGQGVYEQYF.

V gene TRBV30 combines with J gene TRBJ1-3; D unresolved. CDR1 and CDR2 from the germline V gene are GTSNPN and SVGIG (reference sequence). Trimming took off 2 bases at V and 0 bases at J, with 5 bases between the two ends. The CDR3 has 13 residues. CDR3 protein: CAWSRGSGNTIYF. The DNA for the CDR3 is TGTGCCTGGAGTCGGGGCTCTGGAAACACCATATATTTT.

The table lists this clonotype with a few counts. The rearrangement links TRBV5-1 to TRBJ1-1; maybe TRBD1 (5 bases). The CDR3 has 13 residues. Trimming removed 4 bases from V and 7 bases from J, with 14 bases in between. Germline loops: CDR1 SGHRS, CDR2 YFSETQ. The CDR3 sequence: CASSPPSGDEAFF. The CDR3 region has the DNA TGCGCCAGCAGCCCGCCGTCGGGGGATGAAGCTTTCTTT.

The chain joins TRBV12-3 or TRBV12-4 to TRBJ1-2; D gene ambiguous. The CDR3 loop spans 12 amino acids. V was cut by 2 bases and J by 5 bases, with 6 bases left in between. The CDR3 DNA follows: TGTGCCAGCAGTTTACAGGAATATGGCTACACCTTC. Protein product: CASSLQEYGYTF.

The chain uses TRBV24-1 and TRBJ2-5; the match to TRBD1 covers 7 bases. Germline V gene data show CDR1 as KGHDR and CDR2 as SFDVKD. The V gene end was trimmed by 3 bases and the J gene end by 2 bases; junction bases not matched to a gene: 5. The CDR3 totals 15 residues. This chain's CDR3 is CATSDIGTEQETQYF. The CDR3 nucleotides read TGTGCCACCAGTGATATCGGGACAGAGCAAGAGACCCAGTACTTC.

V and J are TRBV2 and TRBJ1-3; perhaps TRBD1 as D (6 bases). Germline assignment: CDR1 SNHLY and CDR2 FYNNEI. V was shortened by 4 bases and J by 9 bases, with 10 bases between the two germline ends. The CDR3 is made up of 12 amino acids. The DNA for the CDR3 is TGTGCCAGCAGTGGGGGGGCTGGCACCATATATTTT. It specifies CASSGGAGTIYF.

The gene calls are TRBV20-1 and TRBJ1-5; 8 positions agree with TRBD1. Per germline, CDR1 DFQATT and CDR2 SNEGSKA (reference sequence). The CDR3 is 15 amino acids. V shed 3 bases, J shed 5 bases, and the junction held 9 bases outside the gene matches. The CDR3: CSASFGQGGDQPQHF. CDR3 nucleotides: TGCAGTGCTAGCTTTGGACAGGGCGGAGATCAGCCCCAGCATTTT.

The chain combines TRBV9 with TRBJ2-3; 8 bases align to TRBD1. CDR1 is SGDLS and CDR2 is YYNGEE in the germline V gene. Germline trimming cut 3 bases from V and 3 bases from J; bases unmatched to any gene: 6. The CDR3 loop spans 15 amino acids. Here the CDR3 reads CASSALGTGTDTQYF. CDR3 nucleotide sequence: TGTGCCAGCAGCGCCCTCGGGACAGGTACAGATACGCAGTATTTT. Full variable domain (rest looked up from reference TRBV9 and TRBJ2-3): DSGVTQTPKHLITATGQRVTLRCSPRSGDLSVYWYQQSLDQGLQFLIQYYNGEERAKGNILERFSAQQFPDLHSELNLSSLELGDSALYFCASSALGTGTDTQYFGPGTRLTVL.

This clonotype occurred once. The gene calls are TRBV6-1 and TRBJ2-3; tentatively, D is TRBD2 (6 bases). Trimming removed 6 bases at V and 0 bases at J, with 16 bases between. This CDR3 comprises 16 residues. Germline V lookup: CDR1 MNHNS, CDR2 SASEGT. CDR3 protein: CASRDRSGTSTDTQYF. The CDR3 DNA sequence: TGTGCCAGCAGAGATCGTAGCGGAACTAGCACAGATACGCAGTATTTT.

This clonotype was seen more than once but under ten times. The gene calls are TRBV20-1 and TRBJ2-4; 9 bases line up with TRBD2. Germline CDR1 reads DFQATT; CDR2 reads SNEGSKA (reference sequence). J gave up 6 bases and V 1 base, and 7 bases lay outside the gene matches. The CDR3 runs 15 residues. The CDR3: CSARGGLARRNIQYF. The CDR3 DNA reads TGCAGTGCTAGAGGGGGACTAGCAAGGAGAAACATTCAGTACTTC.

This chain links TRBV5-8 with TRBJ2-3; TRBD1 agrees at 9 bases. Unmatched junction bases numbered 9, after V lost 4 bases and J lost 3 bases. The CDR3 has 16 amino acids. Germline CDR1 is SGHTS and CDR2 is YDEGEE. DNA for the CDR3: TGTGCCAGCAGCGGTTGGACAGGGGAGGGGACAGATACGCAGTATTTT. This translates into CASSGWTGEGTDTQYF.

CDR3 region: CASLTKSGGNEQFF. The CDR3 nucleotides read TGTGCCAGCCTGACGAAGAGTGGGGGCAATGAGCAGTTCTTC. The chain couples TRBV6-1 to TRBJ2-1; D possibly matches TRBD1 or TRBD2 (5 bases each). In germline, CDR1 is MNHNS, CDR2 SASEGT. CDR3 length equals 14 residues. V was shortened by 8 bases and J by 6 bases, with 17 bases between the two germline ends.